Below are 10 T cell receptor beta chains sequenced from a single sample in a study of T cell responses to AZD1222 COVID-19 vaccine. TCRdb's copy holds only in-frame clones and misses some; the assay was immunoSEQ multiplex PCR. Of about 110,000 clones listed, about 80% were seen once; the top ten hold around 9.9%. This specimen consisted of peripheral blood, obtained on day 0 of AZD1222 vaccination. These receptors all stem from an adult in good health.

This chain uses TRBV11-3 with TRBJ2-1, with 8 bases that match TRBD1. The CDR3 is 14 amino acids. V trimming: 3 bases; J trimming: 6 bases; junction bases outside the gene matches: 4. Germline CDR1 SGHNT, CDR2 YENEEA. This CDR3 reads CASSFTGGGNEQFF. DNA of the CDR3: TGTGCCAGCAGCTTTACAGGGGGAGGCAATGAGCAGTTCTTC.

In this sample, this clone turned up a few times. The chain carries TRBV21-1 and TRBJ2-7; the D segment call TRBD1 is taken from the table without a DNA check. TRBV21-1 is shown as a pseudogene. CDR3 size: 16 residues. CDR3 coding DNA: TGTGCCAGCAGCCCTCGGACAGCCGAAAAGGGGTACGAGCAGTACTTC. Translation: CASSPRTAEKGYEQYF.

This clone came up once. For the CDR3, the DNA is TGCGCCAGCAGCCAAGGGGAGCGGGAGGGCCTAGAGCAGTACTTC. Translating gives CASSQGEREGLEQYF. The gene calls are TRBV4-3 and TRBJ2-7, with TRBD2 matching over 10 bases. The CDR3 consists of 15 residues. Losses at the gene ends were 1 base for V and 7 bases for J; bases not matched to a gene: 7. CDR1 and CDR2 (germline): LGHNA, YSLEER.

CDR3 in DNA: TGTGCCAGCTCACCAACCGGGGGCGGAGAAGGATCACCCCTCCACTTT. Protein: CASSPTGGGEGSPLHF. The chain couples TRBV18 to TRBJ1-6, with a tentative D call TRBD1 (6 bases). This CDR3 region has 16 residues. V shed 2 bases and J shed 10 bases, with 18 bases lying between them. Germline CDR1 and CDR2: KGHSH and LQKENI.

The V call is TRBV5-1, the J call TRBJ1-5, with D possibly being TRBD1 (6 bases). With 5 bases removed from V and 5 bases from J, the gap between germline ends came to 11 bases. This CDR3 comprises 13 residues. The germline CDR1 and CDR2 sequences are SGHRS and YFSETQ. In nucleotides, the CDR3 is TGCGCCAGCAGAAGGGGGGGAGATCAGCCCCAGCATTTT. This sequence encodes CASRRGGDQPQHF.

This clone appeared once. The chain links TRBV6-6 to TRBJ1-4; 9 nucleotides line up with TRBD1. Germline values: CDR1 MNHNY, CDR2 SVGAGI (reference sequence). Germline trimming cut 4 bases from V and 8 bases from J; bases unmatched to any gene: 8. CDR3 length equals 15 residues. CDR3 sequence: CASSWRDRVIEKLFF. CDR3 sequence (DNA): TGTGCCAGCAGTTGGCGGGACAGGGTAATAGAAAAACTGTTTTTT.

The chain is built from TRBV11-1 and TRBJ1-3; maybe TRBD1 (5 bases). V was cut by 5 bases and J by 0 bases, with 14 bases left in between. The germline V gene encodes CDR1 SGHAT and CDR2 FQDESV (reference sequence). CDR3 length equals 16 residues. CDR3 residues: CASSKMSGTSGNTIYF. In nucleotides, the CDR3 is TGTGCCAGCAGCAAGATGTCAGGGACCTCTGGAAACACCATATATTTT.

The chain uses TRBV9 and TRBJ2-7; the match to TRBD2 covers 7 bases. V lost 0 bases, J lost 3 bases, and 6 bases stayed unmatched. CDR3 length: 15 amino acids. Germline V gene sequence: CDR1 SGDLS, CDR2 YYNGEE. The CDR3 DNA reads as TGTGCCAGCAGCGTAGTTCCGGGAGGAAGCTACGAGCAGTACTTC. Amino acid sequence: CASSVVPGGSYEQYF.

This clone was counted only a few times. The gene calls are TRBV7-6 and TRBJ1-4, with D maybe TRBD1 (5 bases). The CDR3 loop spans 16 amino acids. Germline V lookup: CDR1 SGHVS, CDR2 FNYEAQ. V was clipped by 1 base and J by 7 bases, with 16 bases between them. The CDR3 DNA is TGTGCCAGCAGCTTAGTATTCGGGGCGCGCGGTGAAAAACTGTTTTTT. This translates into CASSLVFGARGEKLFF.

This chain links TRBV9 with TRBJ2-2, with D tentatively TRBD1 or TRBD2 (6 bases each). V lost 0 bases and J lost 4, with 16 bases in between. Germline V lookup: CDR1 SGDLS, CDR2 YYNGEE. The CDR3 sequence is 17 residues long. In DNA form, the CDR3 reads TGTGCCAGCAGCGTAGCTCAGGGGACTTCCTTCACCGGGGAGCTGTTTTTT. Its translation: CASSVAQGTSFTGELFF.